The 5 T cell receptor beta chains below were found in one sample sequenced in a study of cytomegalovirus exposure and HLA in healthy donors. With 60 Vbeta and 13 Jbeta primers, the PCR was carried out. Assay used: immunoSEQ multiplex PCR; TCRdb lists only in-frame clones, some missing. The table shows 150,000 to 250,000 clones, with 79% occurring only once. The specimen sequenced was PBMCs. All receptors come from a girl aged 5-17 years in good health and CMV-seropositive.

The chain recombines TRBV9 with TRBJ2-3; D might be TRBD1 (6 bases). The CDR3 loop spans 18 amino acids. From germline, CDR1 is SGDLS and CDR2 YYNGEE. The V end was cut by 2 bases, the J end by 0 bases, with 19 bases between. In DNA, the CDR3 is TGTGCCAGCAGCGTCGCCAATCCAGGGGTTACTAGCACAGATACGCAGTATTTT. Residues: CASSVANPGVTSTDTQYF. Variable domain in full (rest from reference TRBV9 and TRBJ2-3): DSGVTQTPKHLITATGQRVTLRCSPRSGDLSVYWYQQSLDQGLQFLIQYYNGEERAKGNILERFSAQQFPDLHSELNLSSLELGDSALYFCASSVANPGVTSTDTQYFGPGTRLTVL.

The chain recombines TRBV4-1 with TRBJ1-6; D gene uncertain. V lost 4 bases to trimming and J lost 5 bases, with 15 bases between them. Germline lookup yields CDR1 MGHRA and CDR2 YSYEKL. The CDR3 has 16 amino acids. The CDR3 DNA is TGCGCCAGCAGCCTACGGAGCGGATTTGATAATTCACCCCTCCACTTT. Its translation: CASSLRSGFDNSPLHF.

This chain uses TRBV7-9 with TRBJ2-1; D is possibly TRBD2 (6 bases). The germline V and J ends were trimmed by 10 bases and 4 bases, with 17 bases remaining between them. CDR1 is SEHNR, CDR2 FQNEAQ, per germline (reference sequence). The CDR3 length is 14 residues. In DNA form, the CDR3 reads TGTGCCACCCGTGGGGGGACCTTTTACAATGAGCAGTTCTTC. As protein: CATRGGTFYNEQFF.

The table lists this clone with a count of one. V is TRBV29-1 and J is TRBJ2-3, with 9 bases fitting TRBD1. Germline V lookup: CDR1 SQVTM, CDR2 ANQGSEA. The CDR3 loop spans 13 amino acids. The ends lost 7 bases at V and 4 bases at J; junction bases unmatched: 6. The CDR3 DNA sequence: TGCAGCGCAGGGACAGGGTCATCAGATACGCAGTATTTT. Translating gives CSAGTGSSDTQYF.

V gene TRBV5-6 combines with J gene TRBJ1-2; D gene unclear. The CDR3 sequence is 14 residues long. Trimming pared 0 bases from V and 4 bases from J, leaving 10 bases between. From germline, CDR1 is SGHDT and CDR2 YYEEEE. Here the CDR3 reads CASSLASAVYGYTF. DNA for the CDR3: TGTGCCAGCAGCTTGGCATCGGCGGTCTATGGCTACACCTTC.